The count of the clone carrying this T cell receptor beta chain is one. The sample originates from a study of blood T cell repertoires in COVID-19. Generated by immunoSEQ multiplex PCR, the TCRdb table keeps only in-frame clones and is missing some. The sample has under 200,000 clones; 70% to 90% are singletons. The CDR3 has 12 residues. The V end lost 6 bases, the J end lost 3 bases, and 9 bases lay between the germline ends. Cohorts were determined from participant-reported clinical history. The source is a woman between 45 and 60 years old who had recovered from COVID-19. V gene TRBV12-3 or TRBV12-4 combines with J gene TRBJ2-7; unclear D gene. The sequenced sample was PBMCs or T cells enriched from blood (not recorded which). The CDR3 region is CASSKTLYEQYV. DNA for the CDR3: TGTGCCAGCAGCAAGACACTCTACGAGCAGTACGTC.